Below are 27 T cell receptor beta chains sequenced from a single sample in a study of esophageal squamous cell carcinoma under preoperative chemotherapy. Time point of the sample: before preoperative PTX-NDP chemotherapy. TCRdb passed the PCR reads through MiXCR, listing each CDR3 protein once. The sample has about 16,000 distinct CDR3 sequences, 48% seen once. The sample was collected from a patient given preoperative chemotherapy. The receptors were sampled from a human donor with esophageal squamous cell carcinoma. The donor label of this sample is uncertain.

This clonotype qualifies as medium-sized. This chain links TRBV7-2 with TRBJ1-1; 11 positions agree with TRBD1. The germline gives CDR1 SGHTA, CDR2 FQGNSA. The junction had 8 bases not matched to a gene; V was cut back by 2 bases and J by 0 bases. The CDR3 extends over 18 amino acids. The CDR3: CASSLTGTGGTMNTEAFF. Here the CDR3 DNA reads TGTGCCAGCAGCTTAACCGGGACAGGGGGTACTATGAACACTGAAGCTTTCTTT.

This clonotype was seen many times. This sequence joins TRBV7-2 and TRBJ2-7; TRBD2 matches 11 bases. The germline V gene encodes CDR1 SGHTA and CDR2 FQGNSA. The CDR3 spans 15 residues. Trimming took 2 bases from V and 7 from J; bases not matched to a gene: 7. CDR3 residues: CASSLLAGGPREQYF. As DNA, the CDR3 is TGTGCCAGCAGCTTATTAGCGGGAGGGCCGCGGGAGCAGTACTTC.

The rearrangement links TRBV7-2 to TRBJ2-7, with 9 bases aligning to TRBD2. V shed 2 bases and J 3 bases; nucleotides not matched to a gene: 8. This CDR3 comprises 16 residues. From germline, CDR1 is SGHTA and CDR2 FQGNSA. The CDR3 DNA reads TGTGCCAGCAGCTTACGGGGCGGGAGGGCGAACTACGAGCAGTACTTC. This sequence encodes CASSLRGGRANYEQYF.

The chain recombines TRBV7-8 with TRBJ2-1, with D unclear. CDR3 length equals 12 residues. The germline gives CDR1 SGHVS, CDR2 FQNEAQ. The ends were cut back, 1 base at V and 6 bases at J, with 4 bases in the middle. The CDR3 loop reads CASSLVSNEQFF. CDR3 DNA sequence: TGTGCCAGCAGCTTAGTAAGCAATGAGCAGTTCTTC.

In this sample, this clonotype turned up a few times. The rearrangement links TRBV12-5 to TRBJ2-5; TRBD1 is a possible D gene (5 bases). Germline loops: CDR1 LGHNT, CDR2 FRNRAP. V lost 7 bases, J lost 2 bases, and 14 bases lay in between. This CDR3 contains 14 residues. CDR3 bases: TGTGCTAGTGCCTTGGGGCACCAACAAGAGACCCAGTACTTC. Translation gives CASALGHQQETQYF.

The chain combines TRBV19 with TRBJ2-2, with D unclear. The CDR3 spans 13 residues. CDR1 and CDR2 (germline): LNHDA, SQIVND (reference sequence). V lost 6 bases and J 4 bases, leaving 9 bases between the germline ends. CDR3 amino acids: CASSLMGTGELFF. The CDR3 DNA is TGTGCCAGTAGCTTAATGGGCACCGGGGAGCTGTTTTTT.

This clonotype occurred many times. The chain uses TRBV7-2 and TRBJ2-7; tentatively, D is TRBD2 (5 bases). There are 14 residues in the CDR3. The V gene's germline CDR1 is SGHTA and CDR2 FQGNSA. Between the trimmed V and J ends, which lost 5 bases and 4 bases, there was a span of 15 bases. CDR3 bases: TGTGCCAGCAGCCTAGGAGATCGCGGGTACGAGCAGTACTTC. Protein sequence: CASSLGDRGYEQYF.

This sequence joins TRBV7-2 and TRBJ2-5, with TRBD2 as a possible D gene (5 bases). With 4 bases removed from V and 11 bases from J, the gap between germline ends came to 17 bases. Germline CDR1 SGHTA, CDR2 FQGNSA. This CDR3 contains 13 residues. The CDR3 nucleotides read TGTGCCAGCAGCTCGATGGGATACGGGGAGCAGTACTTC. The encoded protein is CASSSMGYGEQYF.

In its sample, this clonotype was seen a few times. The chain has TRBV12-3 or TRBV12-4 and TRBJ2-1; D unresolved. The CDR3 consists of 12 residues. V was shortened by 7 bases and J by 4 bases, with 8 bases between the two germline ends. The CDR3 protein is CASKDIYNEQFF. The CDR3 coding sequence is TGTGCCAGCAAAGATATTTACAATGAGCAGTTCTTC.

This clonotype was recorded at least ten times. The V gene is TRBV6-1, the J gene TRBJ2-1; tentative D call: TRBD1 (6 bases). The V end was cut by 1 base, the J end by 13 bases, with 20 bases between. Germline V gene data show CDR1 as MNHNS and CDR2 as SASEGT. The CDR3 has 15 residues. The CDR3 nucleotides read TGTGCCAGCAGTGAAGGGTCAGGGGCCCAAGAGACCCAGTTCTTC. Its translation: CASSEGSGAQETQFF.

This clonotype was detected a few times. The J gene is TRBJ2-1, the V gene TRBV7-9; a possible D gene is TRBD2 (5 bases). V lost 3 bases to trimming and J lost 7 bases, with 7 bases between them. There are 12 residues in the CDR3. In germline, CDR1 is SEHNR, CDR2 FQNEAQ (reference sequence). DNA for the CDR3: TGTGCCAGCAGCTTTACTAGGAATGAGCAGTTCTTC. It specifies CASSFTRNEQFF. The full variable domain, completed using reference TRBV7-9 and TRBJ2-1, is DTGVSQNPRHKITKRGQNVTFRCDPISEHNRLYWYRQTLGQGPEFLTYFQNEAQLEKSRLLSDRFSAERPKGSFSTLEIQRTEQGDSAMYLCASSFTRNEQFFGPGTRLTVL.

This clonotype was found a few times. This chain uses TRBV7-2 with TRBJ2-1; 10 bases agree with TRBD1. The CDR3 has 15 amino acids. The junction had 8 bases not matched to a gene; V was cut back by 5 bases and J by 7 bases. The germline V gene encodes CDR1 SGHTA and CDR2 FQGNSA. The CDR3 DNA reads TGTGCCAGCAGCCTCGGGACAGGGGTTGAAAATGAGCAGTTCTTC. This sequence encodes CASSLGTGVENEQFF.

This clonotype appeared many times. The chain is built from TRBV9 and TRBJ2-1; 8 positions match TRBD2. Looked up from germline, CDR1 is SGDLS and CDR2 is YYNGEE. V dropped 3 bases and J dropped 4; count of bases not matched to a gene: 9. This CDR3 spans 16 amino acids. CDR3 loop: CASSADPSGFYNEQFF. The CDR3 coding sequence is TGTGCCAGCAGCGCCGACCCTAGCGGGTTTTACAATGAGCAGTTCTTC.

The chain recombines TRBV6-1 with TRBJ2-2, with TRBD1 matching 7 bases. V was pared by 6 bases and J by 0 bases, with 4 bases of the junction left unmatched. The germline CDR1 and CDR2 sequences are MNHNS and SASEGT. The CDR3 consists of 15 residues. CDR3 nucleotide sequence: TGTGCCAGCAGCCACGGACAGGCGAACACCGGGGAGCTGTTTTTT. It specifies CASSHGQANTGELFF.

The rearrangement links TRBV12-3 or TRBV12-4 to TRBJ2-5; 14 bases map to TRBD2. The last part of the DNA fits TRBJ2-3 better; the J call may be wrong. The CDR3 runs to 19 residues. DNA of the CDR3: TGTGCCAGCAACTCGGGGGGACTAGCGGGAGAGCGGTCTGCAGATACGCAGTATTTT. Translation: CASNSGGLAGERSADTQYF.

By share, this clonotype ranks as medium-sized (0.01 to 0.1%). The rearrangement uses TRBV11-3 and TRBJ2-3; 10 positions match TRBD1. Losses at the gene ends were 5 bases for V and 3 bases for J; bases not matched to a gene: 5. The CDR3 runs 15 residues. Per germline, CDR1 SGHNT and CDR2 YENEEA. This chain's CDR3 is CASSPRQGATDTQYF. In nucleotides, the CDR3 is TGTGCCAGCAGCCCGAGACAGGGGGCAACAGATACGCAGTATTTT.

This clonotype occurred a few times. The chain carries TRBV7-2 and TRBJ2-5; 7 nucleotides line up with TRBD2. The CDR3 sequence is 14 residues long. From germline, CDR1 is SGHTA and CDR2 FQGNSA. The trim removed 1 base at V and 5 bases at J, leaving 4 bases unmatched. The CDR3 sequence is CASSLVRGRETQYF. CDR3 nucleotides: TGTGCCAGCAGCTTAGTGCGGGGGAGGGAGACCCAGTACTTC. The complete variable domain, with remaining parts taken from reference TRBV7-2 and TRBJ2-5, reads GAGVSQSPSNKVTEKGKDVELRCDPISGHTALYWYRQSLGQGLEFLIYFQGNSAPDKSGLPSDRFSAERTGGSVSTLTIQRTQQEDSAVYLCASSLVRGRETQYFGPGTRLLVL.

V usage is TRBV7-8 and J usage is TRBJ2-2, with unresolved D. The DNA end is more similar to TRBJ2-3, so the J call may be wrong. CDR1 is SGHVS and CDR2 is FQNEAQ in the germline V gene. This CDR3 spans 14 amino acids. The CDR3 region has the DNA TGTGCCAGCAGCCCTTCGGTACGAACAGATGAGCAGTATTTT. Encoded protein: CASSPSVRTDEQYF.

The CDR3 DNA reads TGTGCCAGCAGTTTCCCCTTGGACAGGGCAGACTACGAGCAGTACTTC. Its translation is CASSFPLDRADYEQYF. The chain joins TRBV28 to TRBJ2-5, with 8 bases aligning to TRBD1. The J call may be mistaken, given a closer DNA end match to TRBJ2-7. CDR1 MDHEN and CDR2 SYDVKM come from the germline V gene. The CDR3 sequence is 16 residues long.

This clonotype was counted between two and nine times. The chain joins TRBV20-1 to TRBJ2-4; 7 nucleotides line up with TRBD1. This CDR3 contains 13 residues. Per the germline V gene, CDR1 is DFQATT and CDR2 is SNEGSKA (reference sequence). V lost 4 bases, J lost 6 bases, and 6 bases stayed unmatched. In nucleotides, the CDR3 is TGCAGTGCTAAACGGGACAGAGGAAACATTCAGTACTTC. Translating it yields CSAKRDRGNIQYF.

The chain joins TRBV11-3 to TRBJ2-5; D uncertain. The CDR3 length is 14 residues. V dropped 1 base and J dropped 0 bases, with 6 bases sitting between them. Looked up from germline, CDR1 is SGHNT and CDR2 is YENEEA. The CDR3 loop reads CASSLGWNQETQYF. DNA for the CDR3: TGTGCCAGCAGCTTAGGGTGGAACCAAGAGACCCAGTACTTC.

Of note for this clonotype: The germline gene is not matched at one end of the junction; a read error may be the cause. The chain carries TRBV7-3 and TRBJ2-5; D is possibly TRBD2 (7 bases). The germline gives CDR1 SGHTA, CDR2 FQGTGA. This CDR3 comprises 15 residues. The DNA for the CDR3 is TGTGCCGGGGGGGCCGCGGGCGGGGACAAAGAGACCCAGTACTTT. Translation: CAGGAAGGDKETQYF.

Worth noting for this clonotype: It is unclear where the CDR3 begins or ends on the DNA, so no DNA is shown, and the CDR3 is as TCRdb lists it. The chain joins TRBV12-3 or TRBV12-4 to TRBJ2-4. Both ends counted, the CDR3 spans 14 residues. CDR3 sequence reads: CASSSSGDGYIQYF.

The chain is built from TRBV28 and TRBJ2-3; D ambiguous. Per the germline V gene, CDR1 is MDHEN and CDR2 is SYDVKM. Trimming left V 5 bases short and J 0 bases short, with 9 bases between. The CDR3 has 14 amino acids. CDR3 loop: CASSASTSTDTQYF. The DNA of the CDR3 is TGTGCCAGCAGTGCCTCGACTAGCACAGATACGCAGTATTTT.

The rearrangement joins TRBV7-2 to TRBJ2-5, with a weak D call TRBD1 (5 bases). Germline CDR1 reads SGHTA; CDR2 reads FQGNSA. V lost 5 bases and J 5 bases, leaving 15 bases between the germline ends. CDR3 length: 14 residues. CDR3 sequence (DNA): TGTGCCAGCAGCCGTGCAGGGTCCCGGGAGACCCAGTACTTC. Residues: CASSRAGSRETQYF.

The chain recombines TRBV7-6 with TRBJ2-3, with 7 nucleotides matching TRBD2. CDR3 size: 15 residues. CDR1 and CDR2 (germline): SGHVS, FNYEAQ. With 4 bases clipped from V and 0 bases from J, the junction kept 4 bases outside the gene matches. This chain's CDR3 is CASSSFSGSTDTQYF. CDR3 DNA sequence: TGTGCCAGCAGCTCCTTTAGCGGGAGCACAGATACGCAGTATTTT.

This clonotype was observed a few times. This rearrangement joins TRBV6-1 to TRBJ2-7; 8 bases align to TRBD2. The CDR3 contains 15 residues. Germline V gene lookup returns CDR1 MNHNS and CDR2 SASEGT. With 5 bases clipped from V and 4 bases from J, the junction kept 10 bases outside the gene matches. Here the CDR3 DNA reads TGTGCCAGCAGTAGCGGGCTAGCGGGCCTTTACGAGCAGTACTTC. Translated: CASSSGLAGLYEQYF.